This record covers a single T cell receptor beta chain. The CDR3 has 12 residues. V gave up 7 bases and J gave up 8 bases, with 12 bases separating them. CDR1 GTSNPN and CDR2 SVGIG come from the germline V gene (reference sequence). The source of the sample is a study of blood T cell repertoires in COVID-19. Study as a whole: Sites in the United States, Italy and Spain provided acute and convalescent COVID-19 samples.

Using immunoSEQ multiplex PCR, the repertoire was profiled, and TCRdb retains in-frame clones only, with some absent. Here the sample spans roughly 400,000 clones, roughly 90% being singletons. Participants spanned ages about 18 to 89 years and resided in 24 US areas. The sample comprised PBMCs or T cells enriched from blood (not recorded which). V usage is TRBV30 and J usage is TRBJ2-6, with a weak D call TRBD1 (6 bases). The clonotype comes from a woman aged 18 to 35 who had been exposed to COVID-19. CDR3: CASTDRTNVLTF. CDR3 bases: TGTGCCTCCACAGACAGGACCAACGTCCTGACTTTC.